A few counts support the clone carrying this T cell receptor (beta chain). Its cognate antigen is unknown. This specimen comes from a study of regulatory T cells in long-lasting Graves disease. The CDR3 has 14 residues. V shed 7 bases and J shed 0 bases, with 11 bases lying between them. CDR1 and CDR2 (germline): MDHEN, SYDVKM. Time point specified: persistent/refractory GD, antithyroid drugs over 5 years with positive TRAb. The authors made the TCR library using RNA they extracted from PBMCs. Whole-study findings and limits: Persistent disease preferred TRBV28, TRBJ1-2 and TRBJ2-5. TCR diversity was lower in persistent Graves' patients (versus newly diagnosed ones).

Library construction for TCR beta used iRepertoire HTBI primers and Arm-PCR of CDR3 regions. TCRdb ran MiXCR on the multiplex PCR reads and lists one entry per CDR3 protein. The profile covers some 440,000 distinct CDR3 sequences, with less than 25% appearing a single time and about 8.3% taken by the ten largest. The TCR comes from a female donor with Graves disease. Specimen: peripheral blood mononuclear cells (PBMCs), collected when the disease was refractory, from a patient treated with antithyroid drugs. The chain is built from TRBV28 and TRBJ2-3; maybe TRBD2 (6 bases). Written as DNA, the CDR3 is TGTGCCAGCATTAGCGGAATTAGCACAGATACGCAGTATTTT. Residues: CASISGISTDTQYF. Based on the CDR3 plus reference TRBV28 and TRBJ2-3, the full variable domain is DVKVTQSSRYLVKRTGEKVFLECVQDMDHENMFWYRQDPGLGLRLIYFSYDVKMKEKGDIPEGYSVSREKKERFSLILESASTNQTSMYLCASISGISTDTQYFGPGTRLTVL.